A few counts support the clone carrying this T cell receptor (beta chain). Time point indicated: newly diagnosed GD, antithyroid drugs for less than 3 months. RNA extracted from PBMCs served as the sequencing template. The sample belongs to a study of regulatory T cells in long-lasting Graves disease. Building of the TCR beta libraries involved iRepertoire HTBI primers and Arm-PCR of CDR3 regions. TCRdb reanalysed the multiplex PCR reads using MiXCR and keeps one entry per CDR3 protein. The sample lists approximately 350,000 distinct CDR3 sequences, about a sixth occurring once. This CDR3 has 14 amino acids. V was trimmed by 6 bases and J by 5 bases, leaving 14 bases between them. CDR1 is SGHTA and CDR2 is FQGNSA in the germline V gene. This sample was shared with a second study, whose subject was T cells in Graves' hyperthyroidism and ophthalmopathy.

The chain carries TRBV7-2 and TRBJ1-5; a possible D gene is TRBD1 (6 bases). This specimen was peripheral blood mononuclear cells (PBMCs), taken at new diagnosis, from a patient treated with antithyroid drugs. The TCR sequence derives from a woman in her late teens or twenties with Graves disease. The CDR3 sequence: CASRPDSRDQPQHF. The CDR3, as DNA: TGTGCCAGCAGACCGGACAGTCGTGATCAGCCCCAGCATTTT.